This T cell receptor (beta chain) was obtained from a study of blood T cell repertoires in COVID-19. The method was immunoSEQ multiplex PCR; TCRdb's version includes in-frame clones alone and lacks a portion of them. The sample includes approximately 190,000 clones, 70% to 90% of them seen just once. Deletions cut 4 bases from V and 6 bases from J, with 15 bases between. Germline V gene lookup returns CDR1 ENHRY and CDR2 SYGVKD. The CDR3 covers 14 residues. The V and J genes are TRBV10-3 and TRBJ1-1, with D possibly being TRBD1 (5 bases). The TCR sequence derives from a man between 35 and 55 years old with active or convalescent COVID-19. Sequences were obtained from peripheral blood. The CDR3 sequence: CAISVGGGLAEAFF. CDR3 in DNA: TGTGCCATCAGTGTTGGGGGGGGTTTGGCTGAAGCTTTCTTT.